The sequence of this TCR beta chain was determined in a study of T cells expressing NK-cell markers. The wider study: Beta-chain profiling covered CD3+CD56+NKG2C+, CD3+CD56+NKG2C- and CD3+CD56-NKG2C+ sorted subsets. One of the eight sequenced donors was seronegative, whereas the other seven were HCMV-seropositive. Whole-study results and caveats: The share of CD8+ T cells held by dominant NKG2C+ clonotypes was roughly 1.0-8% in several donors.

TCRdb reworked the 5' RACE reads into one entry per CDR3 protein, no DNA. This table holds a few hundred thousand distinct CDR3 sequences. Details on this clonotype: The antigen remains undetermined.

The sequence was collected from a man aged 18 to 69 in good health. The source material was blood T cells: a sorted CD56 or NKG2C T cell subset, CD4+ or CD8+ T cells, or bulk PBMC T cells (not recorded which).

The CDR3 region is CASRTTRGLANYGYTF. J is TRBJ1-2 and V is TRBV27. Looked up from germline, CDR1 is MNHEY and CDR2 is SMNVEV (reference sequence). CDR3 length: 16 residues.